Listed below are T cell receptor beta chains from one sample, sequenced in a study of cytomegalovirus exposure and HLA in healthy donors. Only in-frame clones appear in the TCRdb table, and some are missing; sequencing was by immunoSEQ multiplex PCR. The table has 150,000 to 200,000 clones, approximately 82% seen once; the top ten hold around 7.7%. The sequencing input was PBMCs. All receptors come from a woman aged 40 to 50 in good health and CMV-seropositive. The CDR3 runs from the conserved cysteine through the conserved F or W. The D gene is left open where the match is weak. The size of a clone is reported for some rows only, either as once, few or many, or as a class for expanded clones.

TRBV7-3	-	TRBJ1-1	-	CASSLQGRNTEAFF	TGTGCCAGCAGCTTACAGGGTCGGAACACTGAAGCTTTCTTT
TRBV7-7	-	TRBJ1-2	-	CARPPGEPGTYGYTF	TGTGCTAGACCACCCGGAGAGCCGGGTACCTATGGCTACACCTTC
TRBV10-1	-	TRBJ1-5	-	CASSEMRTVNQPQHF	TGCGCCAGCAGTGAGATGAGAACAGTTAATCAGCCCCAGCATTTT
TRBV2	TRBD1	TRBJ1-1	-	CASRQGVGAEAFF	TGTGCCAGCAGGCAGGGGGTAGGCGCTGAAGCTTTCTTT
TRBV6-5	TRBD1	TRBJ2-7	-	CASSSGQAEQYF	TGTGCCAGCAGTTCCGGACAGGCCGAGCAGTACTTC
TRBV7-9	-	TRBJ1-2	-	CASSSSTGNGYTF	TGTGCCAGCAGCTCAAGTACAGGGAATGGCTACACCTTC
TRBV5-1	TRBD1	TRBJ1-1	-	CASSVLQGGTEAFF	TGCGCCAGCAGCGTATTACAGGGGGGCACTGAAGCTTTCTTT
TRBV27	-	TRBJ2-7	-	CASSPEALRTYEQYF	TGTGCCAGCAGCCCTGAGGCACTAAGAACCTACGAGCAGTACTTC
TRBV7-7	TRBD2	TRBJ2-1	-	CASSSRAGDRYNEQFF	TGTGCTAGCAGCTCCCGAGCGGGAGATCGCTACAATGAGCAGTTCTTC
TRBV29-1	TRBD1	TRBJ1-2	-	CSVEVNRGDRARTF	TGCAGCGTTGAAGTGAACAGGGGGGACAGGGCTAGAACCTTC
TRBV2	TRBD2	TRBJ2-3	-	CASSRTSANTDTQYF	TGTGCAAGCAGCCGGACTAGCGCGAACACAGATACGCAGTATTTT
TRBV19	TRBD1	TRBJ2-1	-	CASSWTGSNEQFF	TGTGCCAGTAGTTGGACAGGGAGCAATGAGCAGTTCTTC
TRBV13	TRBD2	TRBJ2-5	-	CASSFLSSGRREETQYF	TGTGCCAGCAGCTTTCTTTCTAGCGGGAGGAGAGAAGAGACCCAGTACTTC
TRBV19	-	TRBJ1-3	-	CASSGPASGDSGNTIYF	TGTGCCAGTAGCGGCCCGGCCTCAGGCGACTCTGGAAACACCATATATTTT
TRBV28	-	TRBJ2-4	-	CASSPALAMNIQYF	TGTGCCAGCAGTCCTGCCTTAGCCATGAACATTCAGTACTTC
TRBV9	-	TRBJ1-4	few	CASSFLRKLFF	TGTGCCAGCAGCTTTCTTAGAAAACTGTTTTTT
TRBV10-3	TRBD2	TRBJ2-3	-	CAISSGRAVDTQYF	TGTGCCATCAGCAGCGGGAGGGCCGTAGATACGCAGTATTTT
TRBV5-1	-	TRBJ2-1	-	CASSLGQGHNEQFF	TGCGCCAGCAGCTTGGGGCAGGGCCACAATGAGCAGTTCTTC
TRBV10-1	TRBD2	TRBJ2-1	-	CASSQIGLAGENEQFF	TGCGCCAGCTCACAAATCGGACTAGCGGGAGAGAATGAGCAGTTCTTC
TRBV5-4	-	TRBJ2-1	-	CASSTRGRDNEQFF	TGTGCCAGCAGCACCAGGGGCAGGGACAATGAGCAGTTCTTC
TRBV25-1	-	TRBJ1-1	-	CASSEGRACEAFF	TGTGCCAGCAGTGAGGGCAGGGCCTGTGAAGCTTTCTTT
TRBV18	-	TRBJ2-7	-	CASSPLGSDEQYF	TGTGCCAGCTCACCCCTTGGTAGCGACGAGCAGTACTTC
TRBV7-3	-	TRBJ2-1	-	CASSPQGLVPYNEQFF	TGTGCCAGCAGCCCCCAGGGGCTAGTTCCCTACAATGAGCAGTTCTTC
TRBV9	-	TRBJ2-1	-	CASSVAGGVEQFF	TGTGCCAGCAGCGTAGCGGGGGGCGTTGAGCAGTTCTTC
TRBV11-2	TRBD2	TRBJ2-3	-	CASSLVVGGGTDTQYF	TGTGCCAGCAGCTTAGTAGTTGGGGGGGGGACAGATACGCAGTATTTT
TRBV7-2	TRBD1	TRBJ2-5	-	CASSQTGQETQYF	TGTGCCAGCAGCCAGACAGGGCAAGAGACCCAGTACTTC
TRBV7-2	-	TRBJ2-7	-	CASSPRPAGSYEQYF	TGTGCCAGCAGCCCTAGACCGGCAGGGTCCTACGAGCAGTACTTC
TRBV6-1	-	TRBJ2-2	once	CASSEAAVMRYTGELFF	TGTGCCAGCAGTGAAGCAGCCGTAATGCGATACACCGGGGAGCTGTTTTTT
TRBV6-5	TRBD1	TRBJ2-1	-	CASSYRDRLYNEQFF	TGTGCCAGCAGTTACCGGGACAGGCTATACAATGAGCAGTTCTTC
TRBV28	-	TRBJ1-5	few	CASSPGQPNQPQHF	TGTGCCAGCAGTCCCGGACAGCCAAATCAGCCCCAGCATTTT
TRBV13	-	TRBJ2-5	-	CASSLSDRWETQYF	TGTGCCAGCAGCTTAAGCGACCGGTGGGAGACCCAGTACTTC
TRBV28	-	TRBJ2-5	-	CASSPGQPGETQYF	TGTGCCAGCAGTCCCGGACAGCCCGGGGAGACCCAGTACTTC
TRBV11-2	-	TRBJ1-4	-	CASSLSATNEKLFF	TGTGCCAGCAGCTTATCCGCAACTAATGAAAAACTGTTTTTT
TRBV28	-	TRBJ2-5	-	CASRGDMRQETQYF	TGTGCCAGCAGGGGAGACATGCGTCAAGAGACCCAGTACTTC
TRBV7-9	TRBD1	TRBJ1-2	-	CASSLASGTGDGYTF	TGTGCCAGCAGCTTAGCAAGCGGGACAGGGGATGGCTACACCTTC
TRBV19	-	TRBJ1-3	-	CASAAYDWSSGNTIYF	TGTGCCAGTGCAGCTTACGACTGGAGCTCTGGAAACACCATATATTTT
TRBV28	-	TRBJ1-1	-	CAAGGLNTEAFF	TGTGCCGCCGGGGGGTTAAACACTGAAGCTTTCTTT
TRBV7-9	TRBD1	TRBJ2-3	-	CASSAYRGMADTQYF	TGTGCCAGCAGCGCCTACAGGGGAATGGCAGATACGCAGTATTTT
TRBV7-3	TRBD2	TRBJ2-5	-	CASSSLGGGEETQYF	TGTGCCAGCAGCTCCTTGGGCGGGGGGGAAGAGACCCAGTACTTC
TRBV5-4	-	TRBJ2-5	-	CASSPYGGETQYF	TGTGCCAGCAGCCCGTACGGGGGAGAGACCCAGTACTTC
TRBV27	TRBD2	TRBJ2-1	-	CASSLSIGGRANEQFF	TGTGCCAGCAGTTTATCGATTGGCGGGAGGGCCAATGAGCAGTTCTTC
TRBV15	-	TRBJ1-6	few	CATSRDLVGGSPLHF	TGTGCCACCAGCAGAGATCTGGTTGGCGGCTCACCCCTCCACTTT
TRBV5-5	-	TRBJ2-7	-	CASSYGARGLYEQYF	TGTGCCAGCAGCTACGGTGCGAGAGGGCTCTACGAGCAGTACTTC
TRBV6-6	TRBD1	TRBJ2-1	-	CASSYSDRGFYNEQFF	TGTGCCAGCAGTTACTCGGACAGGGGTTTCTACAATGAGCAGTTCTTC
TRBV29-1	-	TRBJ2-7	once	CSVFVSFEQYF	TGCAGCGTTTTTGTAAGTTTCGAGCAGTACTTC
TRBV5-1	-	TRBJ1-1	-	CASSPMGGTMNTEAFF	TGCGCCAGCAGCCCGATGGGGGGGACGATGAACACTGAAGCTTTCTTT
TRBV18	TRBD1	TRBJ2-1	-	CASSRGQGYNEQFF	TGTGCCAGCTCACGTGGACAGGGCTACAATGAGCAGTTCTTC
TRBV28	-	TRBJ2-2	-	CASSSLIPPGELFF	TGTGCCAGCAGTAGCCTTATCCCCCCCGGGGAGCTGTTTTTT